The present entry profiles one TCR beta chain with its context. Some clones are missing from TCRdb's copy, which holds only in-frame ones; the method was immunoSEQ multiplex PCR. The sample shows about 200,000 clones, 91% of them seen only once. Germline V lookup: CDR1 SGHNT, CDR2 YYREEE (reference sequence). CDR3 length: 14 amino acids. Trimming at V came to 4 bases and at J to 3 bases, leaving 4 bases not matched to a gene. This specimen belongs to a study of T cell responses to AZD1222 COVID-19 vaccine. V gene TRBV5-4 combines with J gene TRBJ1-2, with 9 bases identical to TRBD1. This receptor was identified in an adult who received the AZD1222 COVID-19 vaccine. This material consisted of peripheral blood, taken 28 days after the second AZD1222 dose. CDR3 in DNA: TGTGCCAGCAGCATCCGGGACAGGGACTATGGCTACACCTTC. It encodes CASSIRDRDYGYTF.